Shown below are 14 T cell receptor beta chains from a single sample sequenced in a study of tissue T cells after allogeneic stem cell transplantation. Libraries were prepared by immunoSEQ multiplex PCR; TCRdb keeps only in-frame clonotypes and omits some of them. The table includes several thousand clones, less than 85% detected once. Adult allogeneic hematopoietic cell transplant recipients with steroid-refractory graft-versus-host disease were prospectively enrolled for research autopsy. Sequences were derived from left colon tissue, sampled at autopsy. The source is a male patient at least 60 years old with steroid-refractory graft-versus-host disease after an allogeneic stem cell transplant. These T cells may partly come from the graft donor.

This clone was observed a handful of times. This chain links TRBV3-1 (or the pseudogene TRBV3-2) with TRBJ1-2; D gene uncertain. Germline CDR1 is LGHDT and CDR2 is YNNKEL (reference sequence). Trimming removed 0 bases at V and 8 bases at J, with 7 bases between. CDR3 length equals 12 residues. The CDR3 reads CASSQDDGGYTF. CDR3 DNA: TGTGCCAGCAGCCAAGATGACGGCGGCTACACCTTC.

This clone is termed large. The chain couples TRBV5-1 to TRBJ1-6; 9 bases are a match to TRBD1. In germline, CDR1 is SGHRS, CDR2 YFSETQ. This CDR3 has 16 residues. Losses at the gene ends were 2 bases for V and 8 bases for J; bases not matched to a gene: 8. Here the CDR3 reads CASSLQGARGHSPLHF. The CDR3 bases are TGCGCCAGCAGCTTACAGGGGGCGCGGGGGCATTCACCCCTCCACTTT.

The chain links TRBV3-1 (or the pseudogene TRBV3-2) to TRBJ2-3; 15 bases map to TRBD2. The junction had 5 bases not matched to a gene; V was cut back by 1 base and J by 6 bases. The CDR3 spans 17 residues. The V gene's germline CDR1 is LGHDT and CDR2 YNNKEL (reference sequence). CDR3 region: CASSQAGLAGGYDTQYF. The CDR3 nucleotides are TGTGCCAGCAGCCAAGCCGGACTAGCGGGGGGGTATGATACGCAGTATTTT.

This rearrangement joins TRBV11-3 to TRBJ2-3; D is undetermined. The V end lost 9 bases, the J end lost 9 bases, and 19 bases lay between the germline ends. Per the germline V gene, CDR1 is SGHNT and CDR2 is YENEEA. This CDR3 contains 13 residues. CDR3 nucleotides: TGTGCCAGTTCTGTTGTAGGCGCCAGGACGCAGTATTTT. This sequence encodes CASSVVGARTQYF.

This chain connects TRBV5-4 to TRBJ1-6, with 8 bases aligning to TRBD1. V lost 4 bases and J lost 5; bases outside the gene matches: 5. The CDR3 is 15 amino acids. Germline lookup yields CDR1 SGHNT and CDR2 YYREEE (reference sequence). This CDR3 reads CASSTRQGHNSPLHF. CDR3 DNA sequence: TGTGCCAGCAGCACGAGACAGGGGCATAATTCACCCCTCCACTTT.

The gene calls are TRBV6-5 and TRBJ1-1, with 7 bases aligning to TRBD1. CDR3 size: 15 residues. The V gene end was trimmed by 3 bases and the J gene end by 3 bases; junction bases not matched to a gene: 7. Per germline, CDR1 MNHEY and CDR2 SVGAGI. CDR3 residues: CASSYADRAYTEAFF. The CDR3 region has the DNA TGTGCCAGCAGTTATGCCGACAGGGCCTACACTGAAGCTTTCTTT.

This chain joins TRBV10-3 and TRBJ2-2; 8 nucleotides agree with TRBD2. J gave up 4 bases and V 6 bases, and 7 bases lay outside the gene matches. Germline CDR1 ENHRY, CDR2 SYGVKD. This CDR3 has 15 residues. CDR3 DNA: TGTGCCATCAGCTCCGGGACTAGTGTCACCGGGGAGCTGTTTTTT. Amino acid sequence: CAISSGTSVTGELFF.

This clone showed up just once. The chain links TRBV7-3 to TRBJ2-3; 7 nucleotides match TRBD1. Germline lookup yields CDR1 SGHTA and CDR2 FQGTGA. This CDR3 is 14 amino acids long. After removal of 3 bases from V and 2 bases from J, the junction contained 2 bases not matched to a gene. The CDR3 sequence is CASSLTGPTDTQYF. CDR3 coding DNA: TGTGCCAGCAGCTTGACAGGGCCCACAGATACGCAGTATTTT.

The chain links TRBV2 to TRBJ2-7; 7 nucleotides align to TRBD1. The CDR3 sequence is 14 residues long. Trimming cost V 4 bases and J 2 bases; bases outside gene matches: 5. Germline V CDR1 and CDR2: SNHLY, FYNNEI. The CDR3 region has the DNA TGTGCCAGCAGTGGGACAGGCCGAACCTACGAGCAGTACTTC. Amino acid sequence: CASSGTGRTYEQYF.

V is TRBV5-6 and J is TRBJ2-2; 7 bases match TRBD1. Per germline, CDR1 SGHDT and CDR2 YYEEEE. V shed 2 bases and J 3 bases; nucleotides not matched to a gene: 10. CDR3 length equals 17 residues. The CDR3 is CASSFYPGQAYTGELFF. CDR3 sequence (DNA): TGTGCCAGCAGCTTCTACCCCGGACAGGCTTACACCGGGGAGCTGTTTTTT.

This CDR3 is CASSQGVSGQYSYGYTF. The CDR3 DNA is TGTGCCAGCAGCCAAGGGGTATCGGGACAATATAGCTATGGCTACACCTTC. This chain connects TRBV14 to TRBJ1-2; weak D call: TRBD1 (6 bases). The V gene's germline CDR1 is SGHDN and CDR2 FVKESK. The CDR3 has 17 residues. V lost 1 base and J 4 bases, leaving 19 bases between the germline ends.

The V and J genes are TRBV5-1 and TRBJ2-2; D is undetermined. Germline values: CDR1 SGHRS, CDR2 YFSETQ. The CDR3 has 15 residues. V gave up 9 bases and J gave up 5 bases, with 20 bases separating them. The DNA of the CDR3 is TGCGCCACTCTTCTCGGGCCCGGAGATACCGGGGAGCTGTTTTTT. It codes for CATLLGPGDTGELFF.

The rearrangement links TRBV29-1 to TRBJ2-7; 7 nucleotides agree with TRBD2. Trimming at V came to 2 bases and at J to 1 base, leaving 2 bases not matched to a gene. In germline, CDR1 is SQVTM, CDR2 ANQGSEA. The CDR3 is 13 amino acids. The CDR3 here is CSVEREGSYEQYF. CDR3 sequence (DNA): TGCAGCGTTGAAAGGGAGGGTTCCTACGAGCAGTACTTC.

The chain recombines TRBV28 with TRBJ1-6, with TRBD1 as a possible D gene (6 bases). Trimming took 5 bases from V and 7 from J, leaving 21 bases between them. Germline V gene lookup returns CDR1 MDHEN and CDR2 SYDVKM. This CDR3 has 17 amino acids. The CDR3 DNA reads TGTGCCAGCAGTCCCATGGGGGGGGGCTATACCAATTCACCCCTCCACTTT. Its protein is CASSPMGGGYTNSPLHF.